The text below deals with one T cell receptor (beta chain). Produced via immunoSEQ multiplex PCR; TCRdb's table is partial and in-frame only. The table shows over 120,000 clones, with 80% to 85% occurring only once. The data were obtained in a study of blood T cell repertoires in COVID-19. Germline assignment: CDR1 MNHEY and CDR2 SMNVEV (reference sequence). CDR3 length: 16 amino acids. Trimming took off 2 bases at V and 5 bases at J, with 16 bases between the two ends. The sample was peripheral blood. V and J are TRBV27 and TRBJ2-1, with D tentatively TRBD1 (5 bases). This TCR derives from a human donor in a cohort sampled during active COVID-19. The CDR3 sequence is CASSLVRTTLHNEQFF. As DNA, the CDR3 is TGTGCCAGCAGTTTAGTGCGGACAACACTCCACAATGAGCAGTTCTTC.